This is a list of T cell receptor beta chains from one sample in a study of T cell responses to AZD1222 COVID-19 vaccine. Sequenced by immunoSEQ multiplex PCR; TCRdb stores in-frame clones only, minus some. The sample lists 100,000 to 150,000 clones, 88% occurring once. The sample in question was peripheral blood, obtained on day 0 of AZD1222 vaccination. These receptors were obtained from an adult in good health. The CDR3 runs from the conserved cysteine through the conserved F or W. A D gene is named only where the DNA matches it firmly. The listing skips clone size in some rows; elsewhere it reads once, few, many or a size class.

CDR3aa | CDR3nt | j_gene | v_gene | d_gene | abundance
CAIRQGDSPLHF | TGTGCCATCAGACAGGGGGATTCACCCCTCCACTTT | TRBJ1-6 | TRBV10-3 | TRBD1 | .
CASSDCTDRAIESAEAFF | TGTGCCAGCAGTGACTGCACGGACAGGGCAATAGAGTCCGCTGAAGCTTTCTTT | TRBJ1-1 | TRBV6-4 | TRBD1 | .
CSVGVRYGYTF | TGCAGCGTTGGGGTCCGGTATGGCTACACCTTC | TRBJ1-2 | TRBV29-1 | . | .
CASSLRGEAWTEAFF | TGTGCCAGCAGCTTACGTGGGGAAGCGTGGACTGAAGCTTTCTTT | TRBJ1-1 | TRBV7-9 | . | .
CASSQTSSPYEQYF | TGCGCCAGCAGCCAGACTAGTTCCCCCTACGAGCAGTACTTC | TRBJ2-7 | TRBV5-1 | . | once
CASSLPGRDYEQYF | TGTGCCAGCAGTTTACCGGGCAGGGATTACGAGCAGTACTTC | TRBJ2-7 | TRBV28 | . | .
CASSYGTGEGYTF | TGTGCCAGCAGTTACGGGACAGGGGAAGGCTACACCTTC | TRBJ1-2 | TRBV6-2/TRBV6-3 | TRBD1 | .
CASSREPDPVPTDTQYF | TGTGCCAGCAGCCGCGAGCCCGATCCTGTCCCCACAGATACGCAGTATTTT | TRBJ2-3 | TRBV16 | . | .
CASSQGGDRGISEQFF | TGTGCCAGCAGCCAAGGTGGCGACAGGGGGATTAGTGAGCAGTTCTTC | TRBJ2-1 | TRBV14 | TRBD1 | .
CASSQGHGTGAEEQYF | TGCGCCAGCAGCCAAGGCCACGGGACAGGGGCAGAAGAGCAGTACTTC | TRBJ2-7 | TRBV4-3 | TRBD1 | .
CAWEGGSYNEQFF | TGTGCCTGGGAGGGGGGCTCCTACAATGAGCAGTTCTTC | TRBJ2-1 | TRBV30 | . | .
CASRQAGANVLTF | TGTGCCAGTAGACAAGCTGGGGCCAACGTCCTGACTTTC | TRBJ2-6 | TRBV5-5 | . | .
CASHSHSGQGVVDEQYF | TGTGCCAGCCACTCCCACTCGGGCCAGGGGGTTGTGGACGAGCAGTACTTC | TRBJ2-7 | TRBV28 | TRBD1 | .
CASSPVGQGRTEAFF | TGTGCCAGCTCACCCGTGGGCCAGGGGAGGACTGAAGCTTTCTTT | TRBJ1-1 | TRBV18 | . | .
CASRPGGAQETQYF | TGTGCCAGCAGACCAGGCGGAGCCCAAGAGACCCAGTACTTC | TRBJ2-5 | TRBV14 | . | .
CASSPSRTEAFF | TGTGCCAGCAGCCCCTCTCGTACTGAAGCTTTCTTT | TRBJ1-1 | TRBV7-9 | . | .
CASSLGRDYGYTF | TGCGCCAGCAGCCTAGGAAGGGACTATGGCTACACCTTC | TRBJ1-2 | TRBV4-3 | . | .
CASSQEPRFYNSPLHF | TGTGCCAGCAGCCAAGAGCCACGGTTTTATAATTCACCCCTCCACTTT | TRBJ1-6 | TRBV4-2 | . | .
CASSPRDSPLYGYTF | TGTGCCAGCAGCCCGCGGGACAGCCCCCTATATGGCTACACCTTC | TRBJ1-2 | TRBV11-3 | TRBD1 | .
CASSQGSYQPQHF | TGTGCCAGCAGCCAAGGTAGTTATCAGCCCCAGCATTTT | TRBJ1-5 | TRBV3-1/TRBV3-2 | . | .
CASRSRGEEKLFF | TGTGCCAGCAGGTCCCGGGGGGAAGAAAAACTGTTTTTT | TRBJ1-4 | TRBV6-5 | . | .
CATSSKSGVTAYEQYF | TGTGCCACCAGCAGTAAGAGCGGGGTAACTGCCTACGAGCAGTACTTC | TRBJ2-7 | TRBV15 | TRBD2 | .
CASSPLGNPGNEKLFF | TGTGCCAGTAGTCCTCTCGGGAACCCCGGTAATGAAAAACTGTTTTTT | TRBJ1-4 | TRBV19 | . | .
CASSQLVARSGGELFF | TGTGCTAGCAGCCAACTGGTGGCCAGGTCGGGCGGGGAGCTGTTTTTT | TRBJ2-2 | TRBV7-7 | . | .
CAWSLRTTRGTQYF | TGTGCCTGGAGTCTAAGGACGACCAGGGGGACCCAGTACTTC | TRBJ2-5 | TRBV30 | . | .
CASSPRTATDTQYF | TGTGCCAGTAGTCCCAGGACAGCCACAGATACGCAGTATTTT | TRBJ2-3 | TRBV19 | . | .
CSADRGGTEAFF | TGCAGCGCTGACAGGGGGGGCACTGAAGCTTTCTTT | TRBJ1-1 | TRBV29-1 | TRBD1 | .
CASSSLTGYNEQFF | TGTGCCAGCAGTTCCCTGACGGGGTACAATGAGCAGTTCTTC | TRBJ2-1 | TRBV28 | . | .
CSVGQGNTEAFF | TGCAGCGTCGGACAGGGTAACACTGAAGCTTTCTTT | TRBJ1-1 | TRBV29-1 | TRBD1 | .
CASSFRQNTEAFF | TGTGCCAGCAGTTTTCGACAGAACACTGAAGCTTTCTTT | TRBJ1-1 | TRBV3-1/TRBV3-2 | . | .
CATGGQGWLSGANVLTF | TGTGCCACAGGGGGACAGGGGTGGCTCTCTGGGGCCAACGTCCTGACTTTC | TRBJ2-6 | TRBV5-3 | TRBD1 | .
CASSFQYEQYF | TGTGCCAGCAGCTTCCAATACGAGCAGTACTTC | TRBJ2-7 | TRBV7-9 | . | many
CASSYWWDSNQPQHF | TGTGCCAGCAGTTACTGGTGGGATAGCAATCAGCCCCAGCATTTT | TRBJ1-5 | TRBV6-2/TRBV6-3 | . | .
CASSPRDRGLDTGELFF | TGTGCCAGCAGCCCTAGGGACAGGGGGCTGGACACCGGGGAGCTGTTTTTT | TRBJ2-2 | TRBV7-2 | TRBD1 | .
CASSPPDRPKNEKLFF | TGTGCCAGCAGCCCCCCGGACAGACCTAAAAATGAAAAACTGTTTTTT | TRBJ1-4 | TRBV7-9 | . | .
CAWSWGGTDTQYF | TGTGCCTGGAGCTGGGGGGGCACAGATACGCAGTATTTT | TRBJ2-3 | TRBV30 | . | .
CASSPTGRPQETQYF | TGTGCCAGCAGCCCTACGGGCAGACCCCAAGAGACCCAGTACTTC | TRBJ2-5 | TRBV11-3 | . | .
CSVEEPRGSGRRDEQFF | TGCAGCGTTGAAGAACCCCGGGGTAGCGGGAGGAGGGATGAGCAGTTCTTC | TRBJ2-1 | TRBV29-1 | TRBD2 | .
CASSLRSNYGYTF | TGTGCCAGCAGCTTGAGATCAAACTATGGCTACACCTTC | TRBJ1-2 | TRBV5-4 | . | .
CASSYGGTRPFGAFF | TGTGCCAGCAGTTACGGGGGGACAAGGCCCTTTGGAGCTTTCTTT | TRBJ1-1 | TRBV6-5 | . | .
CSVGAGDYGYTF | TGCAGCGTTGGGGCAGGGGACTATGGCTACACCTTC | TRBJ1-2 | TRBV29-1 | . | .
CATSDLRQTPNTGELFF | TGTGCCACCAGTGATTTGCGGCAGACACCGAACACCGGGGAGCTGTTTTTT | TRBJ2-2 | TRBV24-1 | . | .
CASSIGGDGNTEAFF | TGTGCCAGTAGTATAGGAGGGGACGGGAACACTGAAGCTTTCTTT | TRBJ1-1 | TRBV19 | . | .
CASSLLYQRVGVKNEQYF | TGTGCCAGCAGTTTACTTTACCAGAGAGTAGGGGTAAAGAACGAGCAGTACTTC | TRBJ2-7 | TRBV27 | . | .
CASRPIGAGRSPLHF | TGTGCCAGCCGACCGATCGGGGCCGGCCGCTCACCCCTCCACTTT | TRBJ1-6 | TRBV2 | . | .
CASSERAGRYGYTF | TGTGCCAGCAGCGAGCGGGCAGGTCGGTATGGCTACACCTTC | TRBJ1-2 | TRBV5-6 | . | once
CASSPGGTLGGTYEQYF | TGCGCCAGCAGCCCCGGTGGGACTTTAGGGGGAACCTACGAGCAGTACTTC | TRBJ2-7 | TRBV5-1 | . | .
CSVVTSGNYEQYF | TGCAGCGTTGTGACTAGCGGGAACTACGAGCAGTACTTC | TRBJ2-7 | TRBV29-1 | TRBD2 | .
CASRSREQFF | TGCGCCAGCAGGTCGCGGGAGCAGTTCTTC | TRBJ2-1 | TRBV10-2 | . | .
CASSLGQRGMEKLFF | TGTGCCAGCAGCTTGGGACAGCGAGGAATGGAAAAACTGTTTTTT | TRBJ1-4 | TRBV5-8 | . | .
CASSLAGGGTTDTQYF | TGTGCCAGCAGCCTCGCAGGGGGGGGGACCACAGATACGCAGTATTTT | TRBJ2-3 | TRBV7-2 | . | .
CASSYRHRPKGSGNTIYF | TGTGCCAGCAGTTACCGACACCGCCCAAAGGGCTCTGGAAACACCATATATTTT | TRBJ1-3 | TRBV6-2/TRBV6-3 | . | .
CASSLTPGRSGSRAKNIQYF | TGTGCCAGCAGTTTAACCCCCGGGCGTAGCGGGAGCCGGGCCAAAAACATTCAGTACTTC | TRBJ2-4 | TRBV28 | TRBD2 | .
CASSIRGQGFSYEQYF | TGTGCCAGTAGTATCCGCGGGCAGGGGTTTTCCTACGAGCAGTACTTC | TRBJ2-7 | TRBV19 | . | .
CASRRAGSSYNEQFF | TGTGCCAGCAGAAGAGCGGGGAGCTCCTACAATGAGCAGTTCTTC | TRBJ2-1 | TRBV28 | TRBD2 | .
CASGTEPGNTIYF | TGTGCCAGCGGGACAGAGCCTGGAAACACCATATATTTT | TRBJ1-3 | TRBV2 | TRBD1 | once
CAWSSNEAPLHF | TGTGCCTGGAGCTCAAACGAGGCACCCCTCCACTTT | TRBJ1-6 | TRBV30 | . | .
CACQASDEKLFF | TGTGCCTGCCAGGCGTCCGATGAAAAACTGTTTTTT | TRBJ1-4 | TRBV12-3/TRBV12-4 | . | .